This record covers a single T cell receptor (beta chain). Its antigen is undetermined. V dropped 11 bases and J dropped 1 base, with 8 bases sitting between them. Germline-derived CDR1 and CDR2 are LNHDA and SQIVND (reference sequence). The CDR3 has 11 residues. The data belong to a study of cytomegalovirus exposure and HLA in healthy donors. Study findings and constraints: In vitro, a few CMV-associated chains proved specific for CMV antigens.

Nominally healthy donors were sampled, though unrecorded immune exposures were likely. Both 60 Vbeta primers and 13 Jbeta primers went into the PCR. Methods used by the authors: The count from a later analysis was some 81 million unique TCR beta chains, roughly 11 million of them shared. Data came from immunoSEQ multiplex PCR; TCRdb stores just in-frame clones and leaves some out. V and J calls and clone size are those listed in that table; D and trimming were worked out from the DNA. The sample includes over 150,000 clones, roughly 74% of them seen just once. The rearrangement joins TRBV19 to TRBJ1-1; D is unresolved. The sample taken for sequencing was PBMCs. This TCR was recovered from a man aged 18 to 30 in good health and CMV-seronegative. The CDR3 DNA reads TGTGCCTCGAGTGAGAACACTGAAGCTTTCTTT. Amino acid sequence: CASSENTEAFF.